Shown below are 13 T cell receptor beta chains from a single sample sequenced in a study of T cell repertoires in cytomegalovirus infection. The antigens these receptors bind are not known. TCRdb ran MiXCR on the reads and lists one entry per CDR3 protein. The table shows fewer than 1,000,000 distinct CDR3 sequences, with about a third occurring only once. The material was cultured CD8+ T cells from PBMCs, obtained from culture after CMV antigen stimulation. Source of these receptors: a human donor in good health (CMV status not recorded). Some clones in this sample may be carry-over from other donors' samples.

This clonotype has just a few counts. The chain links TRBV14 to TRBJ1-2; D is uncertain. Trimming stripped 0 bases from V and 7 bases from J, with 6 bases between. This CDR3 region has 12 residues. Germline lookup yields CDR1 SGHDN and CDR2 FVKESK. The CDR3 loop is CASSQDWFGYTF. CDR3 nucleotide sequence: TGTGCCAGCAGCCAAGATTGGTTTGGCTACACCTTC.

This clonotype was seen repeatedly, ten times or more. V is TRBV7-6 and J is TRBJ2-5; tentative D call: TRBD2 (5 bases). Germline V gives CDR1 SGHVS, CDR2 FNYEAQ. Trimming cost V 3 bases and J 9 bases, with 14 bases left between them. The CDR3 totals 13 residues. CDR3 nucleotides: TGTGCCAGCAGCTTTAACGGGGTTCTAGCCCAGTACTTC. Protein sequence: CASSFNGVLAQYF. Supplemented by reference TRBV7-6 and TRBJ2-5, the full variable domain reads GAGVSQSPRYKVTKRGQDVALRCDPISGHVSLYWYRQALGQGPEFLTYFNYEAQQDKSGLPNDRFSAERPEGSISTLTIQRTEQRDSAMYRCASSFNGVLAQYFGPGTRLLVL.

This chain connects TRBV19 to TRBJ2-2; D is possibly TRBD1 (6 bases). The CDR3 totals 14 residues. The V gene's germline CDR1 is LNHDA and CDR2 SQIVND (reference sequence). V lost 2 bases and J 7 bases, leaving 11 bases between the germline ends. CDR3 sequence reads: CASSIWSRGGELFF. The CDR3 DNA sequence: TGTGCCAGTAGTATATGGAGCAGGGGCGGGGAGCTGTTTTTT.

This clonotype came up many times. The V and J genes are TRBV7-8 and TRBJ2-1, with D tentatively TRBD1 (5 bases). The CDR3 totals 16 residues. CDR1 and CDR2 from the germline V gene are SGHVS and FQNEAQ. Trimming left V 10 bases short and J 1 base short, with 20 bases between. In DNA, the CDR3 is TGTGCCACTTCGCTGGTTGCGACAGCGTCCTACAATGAGCAGTTCTTC. Translated, it gives CATSLVATASYNEQFF. Full variable domain (outside the CDR3, taken from reference TRBV7-8 and TRBJ2-1): GAGVSQSPRYKVAKRGQDVALRCDPISGHVSLFWYQQALGQGPEFLTYFQNEAQLDKSGLPSDRFFAERPEGSVSTLKIQRTQQEDSAVYLCATSLVATASYNEQFFGPGTRLTVL.

The chain couples TRBV6-6 to TRBJ2-7; TRBD2 is a possible D gene (7 bases). The CDR3 spans 16 residues. Germline V gives CDR1 MNHNY, CDR2 SVGAGI (reference sequence). Trimming left V 4 bases short and J 1 base short, with 17 bases between. In DNA, the CDR3 is TGTGCCAGCAGTTGCTCGGGGGGCCCTGGGTCCTACGAGCAGTACGTC. It encodes CASSCSGGPGSYEQYV.

The gene calls are TRBV9 and TRBJ1-2, with 9 bases that match TRBD1. Germline V gene sequence: CDR1 SGDLS, CDR2 YYNGEE. V lost 0 bases and J lost 4; bases outside the gene matches: 16. The CDR3 covers 19 residues. The CDR3 reads CASSVGPHDRGGGGYGYTF. DNA for the CDR3: TGTGCCAGCAGCGTAGGCCCCCATGACAGGGGGGGGGGCGGCTATGGCTACACCTTC.

Many counts were recorded for this clonotype. The chain joins TRBV7-8 to TRBJ2-1, with 11 bases aligning to TRBD2. Germline V gives CDR1 SGHVS, CDR2 FQNEAQ. V dropped 5 bases and J dropped 0; count of bases not matched to a gene: 6. This CDR3 is 17 amino acids long. Here the CDR3 reads CASSPLAGGSSYNEQFF. The DNA of the CDR3 is TGTGCCAGCAGCCCCTTAGCGGGGGGGAGCTCCTACAATGAGCAGTTCTTC.

This clonotype showed up many times. The chain carries TRBV12-3 or TRBV12-4 and TRBJ2-5, with D perhaps matching TRBD1 (6 bases). V was trimmed by 4 bases and J by 4 bases, leaving 16 bases between them. The CDR3 length is 15 residues. CDR3 sequence (DNA): TGTGCCAGCAGTTCACCGACAGGATCAGGAGAGACCCAGTACTTC. This codes for CASSSPTGSGETQYF.

The rearrangement links TRBV28 to TRBJ2-7; no firm D call. The CDR3 extends over 13 amino acids. Per the germline V gene, CDR1 is MDHEN and CDR2 is SYDVKM. The germline V and J ends were trimmed by 6 bases and 2 bases, with 11 bases remaining between them. The CDR3 DNA sequence: TGTGCCAGCAGCCACGATACGGCCTACGAGCAGTACGTC. Its translation is CASSHDTAYEQYV.

V and J are TRBV6-5 and TRBJ2-1; D gene ambiguous. The CDR3 length is 16 residues. Trimming pared 0 bases from V and 5 bases from J, leaving 14 bases between. CDR1 MNHEY and CDR2 SVGAGI come from the germline V gene. In nucleotides, the CDR3 is TGTGCCAGCAGTTACTCGATGGCAGCAGCTAACAATGAGCAGTTCTTC. Its translation is CASSYSMAAANNEQFF.

The V call is TRBV6-2 or TRBV6-3, the J call TRBJ2-7, with 7 bases identical to TRBD2. After removal of 0 bases from V and 3 bases from J, the junction contained 5 bases not matched to a gene. The length of the CDR3 is 15 residues. Germline loops: CDR1 MNHEY, CDR2 SVGEGT. In DNA, the CDR3 is TGTGCCAGCAGTTACTCGAAATGGGAGGGCTACGAGCAGTACGTC. Translating gives CASSYSKWEGYEQYV.

This clonotype was picked up one time. The genes are TRBV27 and TRBJ2-2; D remains ambiguous. CDR3 length equals 19 residues. V lost 5 bases to trimming and J lost 0 bases, with 22 bases between them. Germline V lookup: CDR1 MNHEY, CDR2 SMNVEV (reference sequence). The CDR3 nucleotides are TGTGCCAGCAGTCCATGGAGTGGTGGCTATCTCCCGAACACCGGGGAGCTGTTTTTT. Translated: CASSPWSGGYLPNTGELFF.

The J gene is TRBJ1-5, the V gene TRBV19; D ambiguous. The V gene lost 7 bases and the J gene lost 0 bases, with 10 bases spanning the gap. Germline loops: CDR1 LNHDA, CDR2 SQIVND (reference sequence). The CDR3 covers 14 residues. CDR3 amino acids: CASMVFYSNQPQHF. Here the CDR3 DNA reads TGTGCCAGTATGGTCTTTTATAGCAATCAGCCCCAGCATTTT.